Listed below are T cell receptor beta chains from one sample, sequenced in a study of STAT3 mutations in large granular lymphocyte leukemia. The method was immunoSEQ multiplex PCR; TCRdb's version includes in-frame clones alone and lacks a portion of them. The sample includes roughly 31,000 clones, about 80% seen only once; the top ten take approximately 28%. Specimen: peripheral blood mononuclear cells. These receptors originate from a woman in her forties or fifties with T-cell large granular lymphocyte leukemia. Some clones in this sample may be carry-over from other donors' samples. Both conserved end residues are part of each CDR3. A D gene is named only where the DNA matches it firmly. The size entry is marked missing in some rows and otherwise reads once, few, many or a size class.

cdr3_nt: TGTGCCAGCAGCTACGGGGGCTCCTACGAGCAGTACTTC
cdr3_aa: CASSYGGSYEQYF
clone_size: .
d_call: .
v_call: TRBV7-2
j_call: TRBJ2-7

cdr3_nt: TGTGCTAGTGGTTTGGTACTGGGTGGGGCCAACGTCCTGACTTTC
cdr3_aa: CASGLVLGGANVLTF
clone_size: .
d_call: .
v_call: TRBV12-5
j_call: TRBJ2-6

cdr3_nt: TGCAGCGTTGGAGGGGGCGCGAGCTCCTACGAGCAGTACTTC
cdr3_aa: CSVGGGASSYEQYF
clone_size: .
d_call: TRBD1
v_call: TRBV29-1
j_call: TRBJ2-7

cdr3_nt: TGTGCCAGCAGGTCAAGTTCCTCTGGAAACACCATATATTTT
cdr3_aa: CASRSSSSGNTIYF
clone_size: once
d_call: .
v_call: TRBV5-4
j_call: TRBJ1-3

cdr3_nt: TGTGCCTGGACCATCACACGGAATGGCTACACCTTC
cdr3_aa: CAWTITRNGYTF
clone_size: .
d_call: .
v_call: TRBV30
j_call: TRBJ1-2

cdr3_nt: TGTGCCAGCAGCGTAGGACACCCGAACACTGAAGCTTTCTTT
cdr3_aa: CASSVGHPNTEAFF
clone_size: few
d_call: .
v_call: TRBV9
j_call: TRBJ1-1

cdr3_nt: TGCGCCAGCAGCCAAGATGACAGGGCCTACGAGCAGTACTTC
cdr3_aa: CASSQDDRAYEQYF
clone_size: .
d_call: TRBD1
v_call: TRBV4-1
j_call: TRBJ2-7

cdr3_nt: TGTGCCAGCAGCTTAGAGAGGGCCAATGAGCAGTTCTTC
cdr3_aa: CASSLERANEQFF
clone_size: once
d_call: .
v_call: TRBV11-3
j_call: TRBJ2-1

cdr3_nt: TGCGCCTCCCAGGGATTGAGGGACTATGGCTACACCTTC
cdr3_aa: CASQGLRDYGYTF
clone_size: once
d_call: .
v_call: TRBV4-1
j_call: TRBJ1-2

cdr3_nt: TGCGCCAGCAGCCCCCTTACTACTTCCACGAACACCGGGGAGCTGTTTTTT
cdr3_aa: CASSPLTTSTNTGELFF
clone_size: .
d_call: .
v_call: TRBV5-1
j_call: TRBJ2-2

cdr3_nt: TGTGCCAGCTCACGGGCTAGCGGGAGCTCCTACAATGAGCAGTTCTTC
cdr3_aa: CASSRASGSSYNEQFF
clone_size: .
d_call: TRBD2
v_call: TRBV18
j_call: TRBJ2-1

cdr3_nt: TGTGCCAGTAGCGTAGCGGAGCTAGCAGATACGCAGTATTTT
cdr3_aa: CASSVAELADTQYF
clone_size: .
d_call: .
v_call: TRBV19
j_call: TRBJ2-3

cdr3_nt: TGTGCCAGCAGGGACAGGGCCTATGGCTACACCTTC
cdr3_aa: CASRDRAYGYTF
clone_size: .
d_call: TRBD1
v_call: TRBV5-6
j_call: TRBJ1-2

cdr3_nt: TGTGCCAGCAGTGAGTCCCCCGCAGCCTACAATGAGCAGTTCTTC
cdr3_aa: CASSESPAAYNEQFF
clone_size: .
d_call: .
v_call: TRBV25-1
j_call: TRBJ2-1

cdr3_nt: TGCGCCAGCAGCCAGCTGTGGGGGAACGAGCAGTACTTC
cdr3_aa: CASSQLWGNEQYF
clone_size: .
d_call: .
v_call: TRBV4-1
j_call: TRBJ2-7

cdr3_nt: TGTGCCAGCAGCTTAGGTATAGGGGGCGCGGGAAATCAGCCCCAGCATTTT
cdr3_aa: CASSLGIGGAGNQPQHF
clone_size: .
d_call: TRBD1
v_call: TRBV7-9
j_call: TRBJ1-5

cdr3_nt: TGTGCTAGTGTTTTAATGGGGGCGCGGAATCAGCCCCAGCATTTT
cdr3_aa: CASVLMGARNQPQHF
clone_size: .
d_call: .
v_call: TRBV12-5
j_call: TRBJ1-5

cdr3_nt: TGTGCCAGCAGTCCATCCTCGGGCCCCCGTCCCTACGAGCAGTACTTC
cdr3_aa: CASSPSSGPRPYEQYF
clone_size: .
d_call: .
v_call: TRBV27
j_call: TRBJ2-7

cdr3_nt: TGTGCCAGCAGCTTGGGACACACGGCGGCCGGAAACACCATATATTTT
cdr3_aa: CASSLGHTAAGNTIYF
clone_size: .
d_call: .
v_call: TRBV5-4
j_call: TRBJ1-3

cdr3_nt: TGCGCCAGCAGCCAAGATTATGGACAGGTCTATGGCTACACCTTC
cdr3_aa: CASSQDYGQVYGYTF
clone_size: .
d_call: TRBD1
v_call: TRBV4-3
j_call: TRBJ1-2

cdr3_nt: TGTGCCAGCTCACCACCAGTTAACACTGAAGCTTTCTTT
cdr3_aa: CASSPPVNTEAFF
clone_size: once
d_call: .
v_call: TRBV18
j_call: TRBJ1-1

cdr3_nt: TGCGCCAGCAGCTTGGCCAACTTTGGGGGCGGCTACGAGCAGTACTTC
cdr3_aa: CASSLANFGGGYEQYF
clone_size: .
d_call: .
v_call: TRBV5-1
j_call: TRBJ2-7

cdr3_nt: TGCAGTGCTAGAGCGGTCAATGAGCAGTTCTTC
cdr3_aa: CSARAVNEQFF
clone_size: .
d_call: .
v_call: TRBV20-1
j_call: TRBJ2-1

cdr3_nt: TGTGCCAGCACAGGGCGGAGCGGACCCTACGAGCAGTACTTC
cdr3_aa: CASTGRSGPYEQYF
clone_size: .
d_call: .
v_call: TRBV6-6
j_call: TRBJ2-7

cdr3_nt: TGTGCCAGTAGTATGACTAGCGGGAGAAGGAATGAGCAGTTCTTC
cdr3_aa: CASSMTSGRRNEQFF
clone_size: .
d_call: TRBD2
v_call: TRBV19
j_call: TRBJ2-1

cdr3_nt: TGCGCCAGCAGGGCAACAGGGGGATGGGGTTATGGCTACACCTTC
cdr3_aa: CASRATGGWGYGYTF
clone_size: few
d_call: TRBD1
v_call: TRBV5-1
j_call: TRBJ1-2

cdr3_nt: TGCGCCAGCAGCTTGGCCGAGGGGGCTAATGAAAAACTGTTTTTT
cdr3_aa: CASSLAEGANEKLFF
clone_size: medium-sized
d_call: .
v_call: TRBV5-1
j_call: TRBJ1-4

cdr3_nt: TGTGCCTGGAGTCCAGGACGTCTCGGGGCAAATAGCAATCAGCCCCAGCATTTT
cdr3_aa: CAWSPGRLGANSNQPQHF
clone_size: .
d_call: .
v_call: TRBV30
j_call: TRBJ1-5

cdr3_nt: TGCGCCAGCAGAAAACTCGGACAGGGGACCACAGATACGCAGTATTTT
cdr3_aa: CASRKLGQGTTDTQYF
clone_size: .
d_call: TRBD1
v_call: TRBV5-1
j_call: TRBJ2-3

cdr3_nt: TGCGCCAGCAGCTATGCAGGGGTCCTGACTTTC
cdr3_aa: CASSYAGVLTF
clone_size: .
d_call: .
v_call: TRBV5-1
j_call: TRBJ2-6

cdr3_nt: TGTGCCAGCAGTCCCCGAGGGGCGGGAGTTTCCAAAAACATTCAGTACTTC
cdr3_aa: CASSPRGAGVSKNIQYF
clone_size: .
d_call: TRBD2
v_call: TRBV28
j_call: TRBJ2-4

cdr3_nt: TGTGCCAGCAGTCCTTTCCGGGGGACCTCCTACGAGCAGTACTTC
cdr3_aa: CASSPFRGTSYEQYF
clone_size: .
d_call: .
v_call: TRBV28
j_call: TRBJ2-7

cdr3_nt: TGTGCCAGCAGTGACGGTAGGACAGGGAAGTATCAGCCCCAGCATTTT
cdr3_aa: CASSDGRTGKYQPQHF
clone_size: once
d_call: TRBD1
v_call: TRBV2
j_call: TRBJ1-5

cdr3_nt: TGTGCCAGCAGTTGGGAGACCCAGTACTTC
cdr3_aa: CASSWETQYF
clone_size: .
d_call: .
v_call: TRBV27
j_call: TRBJ2-5

cdr3_nt: TGTGCCAGCAGCTTACCCAGCCCGAACACCGGGGAGCTGTTTTTT
cdr3_aa: CASSLPSPNTGELFF
clone_size: .
d_call: .
v_call: TRBV7-9
j_call: TRBJ2-2

cdr3_nt: TGTGCCAGCAGTCCTCATGGGGTTCTTAACTACGAGCAGTACTTC
cdr3_aa: CASSPHGVLNYEQYF
clone_size: .
d_call: .
v_call: TRBV28
j_call: TRBJ2-7